This TCR beta chain stems from a study of post-analysis software for immune sequencing data. Study summary: Patients had relapsing-remitting, secondary progressive or progressive-relapsing multiple sclerosis; some lacked subtype.

Every TCR beta cDNA library bore unique molecular identifiers. TCRdb re-called the PCR reads through MiXCR, storing one row per CDR3 protein. The data show hundreds of thousands of distinct CDR3 sequences, approximately 45% seen once. Details on this clonotype: Antigen unknown.

Overall study results and limits: Compared with controls, patients had more of five TRBV segments, including TRBV5-6, TRBV5-1 and TRBV20-1. Relative to controls, patients with multiple sclerosis showed significantly lower normalized Chao1 diversity.

V lost 5 bases and J 6 bases, leaving 11 bases between the germline ends. Germline CDR1 MNHEY, CDR2 SVGEGT. This CDR3 has 12 amino acids. The chain combines TRBV6-2 or TRBV6-3 with TRBJ2-7, with a tentative D call TRBD1 (5 bases). The sample comprised blood. The TCR originated in a girl aged 5-17 years with multiple sclerosis. This CDR3 reads CASSPGQVEQYF. As DNA, the CDR3 is TGTGCCAGCAGTCCCGGACAAGTCGAGCAGTACTTC.